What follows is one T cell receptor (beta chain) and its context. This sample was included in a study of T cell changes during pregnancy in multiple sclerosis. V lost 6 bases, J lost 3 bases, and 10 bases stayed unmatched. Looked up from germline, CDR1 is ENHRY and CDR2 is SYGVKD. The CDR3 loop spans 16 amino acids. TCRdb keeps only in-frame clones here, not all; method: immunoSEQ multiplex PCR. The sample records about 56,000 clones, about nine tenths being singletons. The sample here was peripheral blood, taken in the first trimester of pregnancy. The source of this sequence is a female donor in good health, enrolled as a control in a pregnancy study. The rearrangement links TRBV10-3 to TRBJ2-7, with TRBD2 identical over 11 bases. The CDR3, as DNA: TGTGCCATCAGGGCCCCCGGGACTAGCGGCAACTACGAGCAGTACTTC. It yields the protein CAIRAPGTSGNYEQYF.